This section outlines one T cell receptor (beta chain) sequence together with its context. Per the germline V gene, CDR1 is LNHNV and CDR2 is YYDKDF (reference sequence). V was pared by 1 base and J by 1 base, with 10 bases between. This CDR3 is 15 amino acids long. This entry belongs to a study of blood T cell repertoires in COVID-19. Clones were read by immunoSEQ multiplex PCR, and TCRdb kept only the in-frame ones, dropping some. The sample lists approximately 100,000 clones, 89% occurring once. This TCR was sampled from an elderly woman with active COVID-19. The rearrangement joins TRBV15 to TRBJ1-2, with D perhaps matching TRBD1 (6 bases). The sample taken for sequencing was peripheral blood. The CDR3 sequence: CATSRATGFNYGYTF. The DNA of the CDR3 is TGTGCCACCAGCAGAGCGACAGGTTTTAACTATGGCTACACCTTC.